The text below deals with one T cell receptor beta chain. As yet, its antigen is unknown. As every portion of the isolated RNA was reverse transcribed, the sequencing read expressed TCRB transcripts. Assay: immunoSEQ multiplex PCR; the TCRdb copy retains only in-frame clones and omits some. The table lists about 240,000 clones, approximately 15% of them singletons. The data originate from a study of beta chain features in type 1 diabetes. The study's findings and limits: Moderate but significant shortening of TCRB CDR3s was recorded in all four CD4+ subsets from Type 1 diabetes patients.

The sample comprised naive CD4+ T cells from blood. The source of this sequence is a man aged 25-40 years with type 1 diabetes.

CDR3 sequence: CASSVEGGTFGYEQYF. The CDR3 DNA reads as TGTGCCAGCAGTGTGGAAGGGGGAACCTTCGGCTACGAGCAGTACTTC. The chain links TRBV6-1 to TRBJ2-7; tentative D call: TRBD1 (6 bases). Germline-derived CDR1 and CDR2 are MNHNS and SASEGT. Trimming took off 4 bases at V and 3 bases at J, with 19 bases between the two ends. The CDR3 runs 16 residues.